This TCR beta chain stems from a study of spatial heterogeneity in lung cancer. Study-level information: Consistently, beta-chain sequences turned up in larger numbers than alpha-chain sequences did. Findings and limits, study-wide: Tumor mutation counts were tracked by expanded intratumoral alpha and beta TCR counts.

This clonotype is labeled medium-sized. Its target is not known. MiXCR was run by TCRdb on the 5' RACE reads, yielding one entry per CDR3 protein. The sample includes over 2,000 distinct CDR3 sequences, 15% to 20% of them seen just once. Time point noted: sample taken at primary tumor resection. A total of around 67 untreated early-stage non-small cell lung cancer patients served as donors. No cell sorting; template was whole RNA from tumor, lung tissue or PBMC. The CDR3 consists of 15 residues. V lost 5 bases and J 6 bases, leaving 19 bases between the germline ends. Looked up from germline, CDR1 is MDHEN and CDR2 is SYDVKM.

Here the sequenced sample was lung tumor tissue, taken at surgery. This clonotype was sampled from a male donor with early-stage non-small cell lung cancer. This chain uses TRBV28 with TRBJ1-2, with D tentatively TRBD1 (5 bases). The CDR3 DNA follows: TGTGCCAGCAGTCCGAATTTCCGGGGCTCCAATGGCTACACCTTC. It encodes CASSPNFRGSNGYTF.